The 26 T cell receptor beta chains below come from one sample, sequenced in a study of blood T cell repertoires in COVID-19. Some clones are missing from TCRdb's copy, which holds only in-frame ones; the method was immunoSEQ multiplex PCR. The table shows more than 250,000 clones, with around 78% occurring only once. Sequenced sample: peripheral blood. Receptors were obtained from a man aged 55 to 70 who had recovered from COVID-19.

The chain is built from TRBV28 and TRBJ1-2, with D tentatively TRBD1 (5 bases). The CDR3 runs 15 residues. Deletions cut 8 bases from V and 2 bases from J, with 18 bases between. Per germline, CDR1 MDHEN and CDR2 SYDVKM. Here the CDR3 reads CASGLLAGSNYGYTF. The CDR3 DNA is TGTGCCAGCGGCCTCCTCGCAGGGTCCAACTATGGCTACACCTTC.

This chain connects TRBV5-1 to TRBJ1-1; D perhaps matches TRBD1 (6 bases). Germline V lookup: CDR1 SGHRS, CDR2 YFSETQ. The CDR3 sequence is 15 residues long. Trimming stripped 6 bases from V and 1 base from J, with 16 bases between. The CDR3 sequence is CASTLVGGGNTEAFF. In DNA, the CDR3 is TGCGCCAGCACCCTGGTAGGGGGTGGGAACACTGAAGCTTTCTTT.

V and J are TRBV28 and TRBJ1-6, with D tentatively TRBD1 (5 bases). Trimming stripped 5 bases from V and 7 bases from J, with 15 bases between. Germline assignment: CDR1 MDHEN and CDR2 SYDVKM. This CDR3 is built from 15 residues. CDR3: CASSAPGIQNSPLHF. The CDR3 DNA follows: TGTGCCAGCAGTGCACCAGGGATTCAAAATTCACCCCTCCACTTT.

The rearrangement uses TRBV5-1 and TRBJ1-1; TRBD1 agrees at 7 bases. The CDR3 extends over 15 amino acids. V shed 4 bases and J 1 base; nucleotides not matched to a gene: 7. Germline V gene data show CDR1 as SGHRS and CDR2 as YFSETQ. Written as DNA, the CDR3 is TGCGCCAGCAGCCCGCGACAGGGTGCGAACACTGAAGCTTTCTTT. Translating gives CASSPRQGANTEAFF.

The chain joins TRBV20-1 to TRBJ1-1; 8 bases are shared with TRBD1. Germline V CDR1 and CDR2: DFQATT, SNEGSKA (reference sequence). The V segment lost 3 bases and the J segment 2 bases; nucleotides outside the gene matches: 5. The CDR3 has 14 residues. The CDR3, as DNA: TGCAGTGCTAGTTATGGACAGGGCAACACTGAAGCTTTCTTT. Residues: CSASYGQGNTEAFF.

The chain has TRBV10-2 and TRBJ2-7; 8 nucleotides align to TRBD2. The germline V gene has CDR1 WSHSY and CDR2 SAAADI. This CDR3 has 14 residues. Trimming took 6 bases from V and 5 from J; bases not matched to a gene: 9. Here the CDR3 reads CASRAIAGGHEQYF. Written as DNA, the CDR3 is TGCGCCAGCAGGGCAATCGCGGGAGGCCACGAGCAGTACTTC.

The sample holds a few counts of this clone. The J gene is TRBJ2-7, the V gene TRBV5-1, with D maybe TRBD1 (7 bases). Germline values: CDR1 SGHRS, CDR2 YFSETQ. V lost 4 bases and J lost 2, with 19 bases in between. CDR3 length equals 16 residues. The CDR3 protein is CASSGGTANIPYEQYF. CDR3 DNA sequence: TGCGCCAGCAGCGGGGGGACAGCCAACATTCCCTACGAGCAGTACTTC.

This chain uses TRBV7-2 with TRBJ2-7; possible D gene TRBD2, 5 bases. V was pared by 5 bases and J by 6 bases, with 14 bases between. CDR1 is SGHTA, CDR2 FQGNSA, per germline. The CDR3 loop spans 13 amino acids. CDR3 sequence: CASSEITSSEQYF. For the CDR3, the DNA is TGTGCCAGCAGCGAAATCACTAGTTCCGAGCAGTACTTC.

The rearrangement joins TRBV29-1 to TRBJ2-7; TRBD1 agrees at 10 bases. V dropped 7 bases and J dropped 6; count of bases not matched to a gene: 15. The CDR3 is 15 residues long. The V gene's germline CDR1 is SQVTM and CDR2 ANQGSEA. CDR3 nucleotide sequence: TGCAGCGCGAACCGGGGACAGGGGCTTTTCGGCGAGCAGTACTTC. Amino acid sequence: CSANRGQGLFGEQYF.

J is TRBJ1-2 and V is TRBV19, with D perhaps TRBD1 (5 bases). The germline V gene has CDR1 LNHDA and CDR2 SQIVND (reference sequence). V gave up 3 bases and J gave up 7 bases, with 15 bases separating them. CDR3 length: 14 residues. CDR3 in amino acids: CASSMWRGGSGYTF. The CDR3 region has the DNA TGTGCCAGTAGTATGTGGAGGGGTGGAAGTGGCTACACCTTC.

The chain carries TRBV30 and TRBJ1-4; D might be TRBD1 (5 bases). From germline, CDR1 is GTSNPN and CDR2 SVGIG (reference sequence). V was cut by 3 bases and J by 8 bases, with 13 bases left in between. There are 13 residues in the CDR3. In DNA form, the CDR3 reads TGTGCCTGGAGGAACCAGGGCGGAGAAAAACTGTTTTTT. As protein: CAWRNQGGEKLFF.

This chain connects TRBV5-5 to TRBJ2-5, with 11 nucleotides matching TRBD2. The V gene end was trimmed by 1 base and the J gene end by 5 bases; junction bases not matched to a gene: 1. The germline V gene encodes CDR1 SGHKS and CDR2 YYEKEE (reference sequence). The length of the CDR3 is 14 residues. CDR3 sequence reads: CASSLPSGRETQYF. The CDR3 DNA reads as TGTGCCAGCAGCTTGCCTAGCGGGAGGGAGACCCAGTACTTC.

The V call is TRBV3-1 (or the pseudogene TRBV3-2), the J call TRBJ2-7, with 9 bases identical to TRBD1. The germline V gene encodes CDR1 LGHDT and CDR2 YNNKEL (reference sequence). The CDR3 length is 16 residues. The V gene end was trimmed by 2 bases and the J gene end by 7 bases; junction bases not matched to a gene: 12. The CDR3 DNA follows: TGTGCCAGCAGCCAACCCCTCGGGACAGGGATACGTGAGCAGTACTTC. Translating it yields CASSQPLGTGIREQYF.

This clone was found a few times. The J gene is TRBJ2-2, the V gene TRBV5-1; the D gene is possibly TRBD1 (6 bases). CDR1 SGHRS and CDR2 YFSETQ come from the germline V gene. The CDR3 extends over 15 amino acids. Trimming removed 3 bases from V and 4 bases from J, with 13 bases in between. The CDR3 DNA is TGCGCCAGCAGCTCCTTAGGGACAAGCACCGGGGAGCTGTTTTTT. Its protein is CASSSLGTSTGELFF. The variable domain in full, with the rest retrieved from reference TRBV5-1 and TRBJ2-2, is KAGVTQTPRYLIKTRGQQVTLSCSPISGHRSVSWYQQTPGQGLQFLFEYFSETQRNKGNFPGRFSGRQFSNSRSEMNVSTLELGDSALYLCASSSLGTSTGELFFGEGSRLTVL.

This chain uses TRBV7-8 with TRBJ2-7; TRBD2 matches at 10 bases. V was pared by 5 bases and J by 3 bases, with 4 bases of the junction left unmatched. CDR3 length: 14 residues. Germline loops: CDR1 SGHVS, CDR2 FQNEAQ. The CDR3 DNA sequence: TGTGCCAGCAGCGGAGGGACTAGCGACTACGAGCAGTACTTC. It yields the protein CASSGGTSDYEQYF.

On this clone itself: In the same sample, other DNA sequences code for this CDR3. The chain combines TRBV6-1 with TRBJ1-2, with D perhaps matching TRBD1 (5 bases). Germline CDR1 reads MNHNS; CDR2 reads SASEGT. V was pared by 2 bases and J by 4 bases, with 8 bases between. CDR3 length: 13 amino acids. CDR3 residues: CASSEQGRYGYTF. The CDR3, as DNA: TGTGCCAGCAGTGAACAGGGTCGCTATGGCTACACCTTC.

This clone showed up just a few times. The chain has TRBV7-2 and TRBJ1-5; a possible D gene is TRBD1 (5 bases). This CDR3 has 15 residues. Germline CDR1 is SGHTA and CDR2 is FQGNSA. The V end was cut by 3 bases, the J end by 1 base, with 10 bases between. As DNA, the CDR3 is TGTGCCAGCAGCTTGACAGATGGAAGCAATCAGCCCCAGCATTTT. It codes for CASSLTDGSNQPQHF.

The genes are TRBV7-2 and TRBJ2-3; no clear D gene. The germline V gene encodes CDR1 SGHTA and CDR2 FQGNSA. V dropped 4 bases and J dropped 2 bases, with 13 bases sitting between them. This CDR3 contains 15 residues. The chain's CDR3 is CASSSSYHPTDTQYF. The CDR3 DNA reads TGTGCCAGCAGCTCGTCCTACCATCCCACAGATACGCAGTATTTT. The full variable domain, completed using reference TRBV7-2 and TRBJ2-3, is GAGVSQSPSNKVTEKGKDVELRCDPISGHTALYWYRQSLGQGLEFLIYFQGNSAPDKSGLPSDRFSAERTGGSVSTLTIQRTQQEDSAVYLCASSSSYHPTDTQYFGPGTRLTVL.

The genes are TRBV27 and TRBJ1-1; 8 bases match TRBD1. The CDR3 spans 16 residues. Trimming at V came to 3 bases and at J to 4 bases, leaving 10 bases not matched to a gene. In germline, CDR1 is MNHEY, CDR2 SMNVEV (reference sequence). CDR3 amino acids: CASSFAGQGGGTEAFF. In DNA, the CDR3 is TGTGCCAGCAGTTTTGCTGGACAGGGCGGTGGCACTGAAGCTTTCTTT.

V is TRBV6-5 and J is TRBJ1-2, with D hard to call. CDR1 is MNHEY, CDR2 SVGAGI, per germline. The CDR3 has 12 amino acids. V lost 7 bases and J 1 base, leaving 7 bases between the germline ends. The CDR3 region is CASKLGNYGYTF. The CDR3 nucleotides are TGTGCCAGCAAGCTTGGTAACTATGGCTACACCTTC.

This chain connects TRBV5-6 to TRBJ2-6, with TRBD1 matching over 8 bases. The CDR3 totals 18 residues. Germline V gene data show CDR1 as SGHDT and CDR2 as YYEEEE. The J segment lost 0 bases and the V segment lost 4 bases, leaving 9 bases of the junction unmatched. The CDR3 coding sequence is TGTGCCAGCAGCCCCAGACAGGGGACGAGCTCTGGGGCCAACGTCCTGACTTTC. This codes for CASSPRQGTSSGANVLTF. Variable domain in full (rest from reference TRBV5-6 and TRBJ2-6): DAGVTQSPTHLIKTRGQQVTLRCSPKSGHDTVSWYQQALGQGPQFIFQYYEEEERQRGNFPDRFSGHQFPNYSSELNVNALLLGDSALYLCASSPRQGTSSGANVLTFGAGSRLTVL.

The chain combines TRBV7-9 with TRBJ2-7; weak D call: TRBD1 (7 bases). CDR1 is SEHNR and CDR2 is FQNEAQ in the germline V gene (reference sequence). The CDR3 covers 15 residues. Trimming cost V 6 bases and J 0 bases, with 15 bases left between them. The CDR3 sequence is CASSEGRDSSYEQYF. CDR3 nucleotides: TGTGCCAGCAGTGAAGGGCGGGACAGCTCCTACGAGCAGTACTTC.

V usage is TRBV3-1 (or the pseudogene TRBV3-2) and J usage is TRBJ2-7; TRBD1 agrees at 12 bases. There are 15 residues in the CDR3. V shed 1 base and J 9 bases; nucleotides not matched to a gene: 7. Germline loops: CDR1 LGHDT, CDR2 YNNKEL (reference sequence). CDR3 protein: CASSQGGTGGAGQYF. The CDR3 DNA reads TGTGCCAGCAGCCAAGGCGGGACAGGGGGCGCGGGGCAGTACTTC.

V is TRBV30 and J is TRBJ1-5, with TRBD1 as a possible D gene (6 bases). V lost 0 bases and J 4 bases, leaving 10 bases between the germline ends. Looked up from germline, CDR1 is GTSNPN and CDR2 is SVGIG (reference sequence). The CDR3 spans 14 residues. The CDR3 DNA reads TGTGCCTGGAGTGTGCAGGGGACAAATCAGCCCCAGCATTTT. Translating it yields CAWSVQGTNQPQHF.

This chain connects TRBV5-6 to TRBJ1-5; 7 bases agree with TRBD1. The CDR3 runs 15 residues. Germline V gene data show CDR1 as SGHDT and CDR2 as YYEEEE. With V trimmed by 2 bases and J by 4 bases, 6 bases remained unmatched. The CDR3 region is CASSFKQGQNQPQHF. DNA of the CDR3: TGTGCCAGCAGCTTTAAACAGGGGCAAAATCAGCCCCAGCATTTT.

CDR3 nucleotides: TGTGCCAGCAGTTTAAAGGGTCGAGGGATCTACAATGAGCAGTTCTTC. It yields the protein CASSLKGRGIYNEQFF. This chain links TRBV28 with TRBJ2-1; TRBD2 is a possible D gene (5 bases). This CDR3 is built from 16 residues. Germline CDR1 is MDHEN and CDR2 is SYDVKM. Trimming cost V 2 bases and J 3 bases, with 14 bases left between them.